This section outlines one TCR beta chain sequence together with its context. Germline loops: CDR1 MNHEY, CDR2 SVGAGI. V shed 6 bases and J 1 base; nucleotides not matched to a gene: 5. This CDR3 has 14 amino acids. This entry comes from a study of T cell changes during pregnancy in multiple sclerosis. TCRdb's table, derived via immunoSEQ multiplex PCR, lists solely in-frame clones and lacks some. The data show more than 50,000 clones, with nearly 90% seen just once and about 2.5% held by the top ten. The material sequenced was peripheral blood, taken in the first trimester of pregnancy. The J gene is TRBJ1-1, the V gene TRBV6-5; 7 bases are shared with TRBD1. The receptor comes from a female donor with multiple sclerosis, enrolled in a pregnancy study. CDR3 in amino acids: CASREGTANTEAFF. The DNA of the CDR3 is TGTGCCAGCAGGGAAGGGACAGCGAACACTGAAGCTTTCTTT.